These 20 T cell receptor beta chains came from one sample sequenced in a study of blood T cell repertoires in COVID-19. Data came from immunoSEQ multiplex PCR; TCRdb stores just in-frame clones and leaves some out. This sample has roughly 150,000 clones, with 79% found just once. The specimen sequenced was PBMCs or T cells enriched from blood (not recorded which). The receptors here all came from a woman between 70 and 85 years old in a cohort exposed to, infected with or recovered from COVID-19 (not recorded which).

The genes are TRBV5-1 and TRBJ2-3; the D is unclear. V was pared by 4 bases and J by 0 bases, with 6 bases between. From germline, CDR1 is SGHRS and CDR2 YFSETQ. The CDR3 contains 13 residues. The CDR3 DNA reads TGCGCCAGCAGCCAACGGAGCACAGATACGCAGTATTTT. It codes for CASSQRSTDTQYF.

The genes are TRBV5-1 and TRBJ1-6; 8 bases map to TRBD1. J gave up 8 bases and V 0 bases, and 7 bases lay outside the gene matches. CDR3 length equals 16 residues. CDR1 SGHRS and CDR2 YFSETQ come from the germline V gene. DNA for the CDR3: TGCGCCAGCAGCTTGGCTGTTGGACAGGGAGATTCACCCCTCCACTTT. The encoded protein is CASSLAVGQGDSPLHF.

This clone turned up a few times. The chain recombines TRBV27 with TRBJ2-1, with D tentatively TRBD2 (6 bases). Trimming removed 8 bases at V and 8 bases at J, with 28 bases between. This CDR3 contains 17 residues. Germline CDR1 is MNHEY and CDR2 is SMNVEV (reference sequence). This CDR3 is CASHPGWVAAPLDEQFF. In DNA, the CDR3 is TGTGCCAGCCACCCGGGTTGGGTAGCGGCCCCCCTGGATGAGCAGTTCTTC.

The V gene is TRBV7-8, the J gene TRBJ2-7; D might be TRBD2 (6 bases). The CDR3 loop spans 14 amino acids. Germline lookup yields CDR1 SGHVS and CDR2 FQNEAQ. Trimming stripped 5 bases from V and 4 bases from J, with 15 bases between. CDR3 sequence reads: CASSGGTGPYEQYF. The CDR3, as DNA: TGTGCCAGCAGCGGCGGGACTGGGCCTTACGAGCAGTACTTC.

The chain joins TRBV18 to TRBJ1-2; 8 bases agree with TRBD1. This CDR3 contains 14 residues. The ends lost 6 bases at V and 0 bases at J; junction bases unmatched: 3. Germline CDR1 is KGHSH and CDR2 is LQKENI. CDR3 nucleotides: TGTGCCAGCTCGGCAGGGGGCTCTAACTATGGCTACACCTTC. This encodes CASSAGGSNYGYTF.

The V call is TRBV7-9, the J call TRBJ2-7; perhaps TRBD2 as D (6 bases). The CDR3 contains 13 residues. Germline CDR1 is SEHNR and CDR2 is FQNEAQ (reference sequence). Trimming cost V 2 bases and J 1 base, with 6 bases left between them. The CDR3 reads CASSLSGSYEQYF. DNA of the CDR3: TGTGCCAGCAGCTTAAGCGGGTCCTACGAGCAGTACTTC.

The chain has TRBV12-3 or TRBV12-4 and TRBJ2-2, with D perhaps TRBD1 (5 bases). There are 12 residues in the CDR3. V gave up 7 bases and J gave up 4 bases, with 7 bases separating them. CDR3 coding DNA: TGTGCCAGCATTAGGGGCACCGGGGAGCTGTTTTTT. Amino acids: CASIRGTGELFF.

The chain has TRBV15 and TRBJ2-1; 11 nucleotides align to TRBD2. CDR1 is LNHNV and CDR2 is YYDKDF in the germline V gene (reference sequence). The J segment lost 16 bases and the V segment lost 5 bases, leaving 16 bases of the junction unmatched. This CDR3 contains 15 residues. The CDR3 reads CATSEHHSGRAKGFF. In nucleotides, the CDR3 is TGTGCCACCAGCGAGCACCATAGCGGGAGGGCGAAAGGATTCTTC.

This rearrangement joins TRBV24-1 to TRBJ1-5; tentatively, D is TRBD1 (6 bases). Germline-derived CDR1 and CDR2 are KGHDR and SFDVKD. The V gene lost 9 bases and the J gene lost 2 bases, with 16 bases spanning the gap. The CDR3 has 15 residues. CDR3 sequence reads: CATGPGGRGNQPQHF. The DNA for the CDR3 is TGTGCCACCGGACCTGGGGGCAGGGGCAATCAGCCCCAGCATTTT.

This sequence joins TRBV2 and TRBJ2-7; 7 nucleotides line up with TRBD1. V trimming: 3 bases; J trimming: 3 bases; junction bases outside the gene matches: 5. From germline, CDR1 is SNHLY and CDR2 FYNNEI. This CDR3 is built from 14 residues. DNA for the CDR3: TGTGCCAGCAGTGATGTGGGACAGAGCTACGAGCAGTACTTC. Translating it yields CASSDVGQSYEQYF.

The J gene is TRBJ1-5, the V gene TRBV28, with D uncertain. V was pared by 5 bases and J by 2 bases, with 16 bases between. The CDR3 has 16 amino acids. CDR1 and CDR2 (germline): MDHEN, SYDVKM. In DNA, the CDR3 is TGTGCCAGCAGTCCCACCCCCGGCGGGGGCAATCAGCCCCAGCATTTT. This translates into CASSPTPGGGNQPQHF.

The chain recombines TRBV18 with TRBJ1-2; D gene uncertain. Germline V lookup: CDR1 KGHSH, CDR2 LQKENI. V shed 1 base and J shed 2 bases, with 5 bases lying between them. The CDR3 runs to 13 residues. In DNA, the CDR3 is TGTGCCAGCTCACCACACAAGAACTATGGCTACACCTTC. Its translation: CASSPHKNYGYTF.

The CDR3 protein is CASSQAPGGWTEAFF. The CDR3 bases are TGTGCCAGCAGCCAAGCCCCAGGGGGCTGGACTGAAGCTTTCTTT. The rearrangement links TRBV3-1 (or the pseudogene TRBV3-2) to TRBJ1-1; TRBD1 matches 8 bases. Germline V gene lookup returns CDR1 LGHDT and CDR2 YNNKEL (reference sequence). The length of the CDR3 is 15 residues. Trimming at V came to 1 base and at J to 5 bases, leaving 6 bases not matched to a gene.

The chain uses TRBV10-3 and TRBJ2-5; 13 nucleotides line up with TRBD2. The CDR3 covers 17 residues. V lost 7 bases and J lost 3; bases outside the gene matches: 11. Germline values: CDR1 ENHRY, CDR2 SYGVKD. The CDR3 DNA reads as TGTGCCATCAAGCGGACTAGCGGGAGTGCTCGGGAAGAGACCCAGTACTTC. Translating it yields CAIKRTSGSAREETQYF.

This sequence joins TRBV19 and TRBJ1-1; weak D call: TRBD1 (5 bases). Looked up from germline, CDR1 is LNHDA and CDR2 is SQIVND (reference sequence). V dropped 7 bases and J dropped 6 bases, with 18 bases sitting between them. CDR3 length equals 14 residues. DNA of the CDR3: TGTGCCAGTAAAGTCCTCGACAGTTTGGCTGAAGCTTTCTTT. It translates to CASKVLDSLAEAFF.

The chain recombines TRBV11-3 with TRBJ1-3, with a possible D match to TRBD1 (6 bases). V dropped 1 base and J dropped 0 bases, with 13 bases sitting between them. The CDR3 totals 17 residues. CDR1 SGHNT and CDR2 YENEEA come from the germline V gene. DNA for the CDR3: TGTGCCAGCAGCTTAGGGGGACAACTTTACTCTGGAAACACCATATATTTT. Residues: CASSLGGQLYSGNTIYF.

This sequence joins TRBV28 and TRBJ2-1, with 7 bases identical to TRBD2. Germline-derived CDR1 and CDR2 are MDHEN and SYDVKM. The CDR3 length is 15 residues. The trim removed 5 bases at V and 3 bases at J, leaving 7 bases unmatched. This chain's CDR3 is CASSLLASGYNEQFF. The CDR3 DNA sequence: TGTGCCAGCAGTCTCTTGGCTAGCGGCTACAATGAGCAGTTCTTC.

This rearrangement joins TRBV6-4 to TRBJ2-1; TRBD1 matches 10 bases. Trimming removed 8 bases from V and 12 bases from J; junction bases left unmatched: 4. Germline CDR1 is MRHNA and CDR2 is SNTAGT. The CDR3 runs 11 residues. The DNA for the CDR3 is TGTGCCAGCGGGACAGGGGTAGTGCAGTTCTTC. It encodes CASGTGVVQFF.

The chain joins TRBV4-3 to TRBJ2-4; 13 bases are shared with TRBD2. J was trimmed by 0 bases and V by 0 bases; bases with no gene match: 8. Germline V CDR1 and CDR2: LGHNA, YSLEER. The CDR3 sequence is 20 residues long. CDR3 sequence (DNA): TGCGCCAGCAGCCAAGATCTACTAGCGGGAGGGAGACTAGCCAAAAACATTCAGTACTTC. This codes for CASSQDLLAGGRLAKNIQYF.

This chain joins TRBV6-6 and TRBJ2-7; D remains ambiguous. The V end was cut by 2 bases, the J end by 0 bases, with 11 bases between. The CDR3 totals 15 residues. The germline V gene has CDR1 MNHNY and CDR2 SVGAGI (reference sequence). CDR3: CASSYDLTSSYEQYF. DNA for the CDR3: TGTGCCAGCAGTTACGATCTTACGAGCTCCTACGAGCAGTACTTC.